This T cell receptor (beta chain) was identified in a study of T cell clonotyping in hematopoietic cell transplantation. The CDR3 is 12 residues long. Germline V gene sequence: CDR1 SQVTM, CDR2 ANQGSEA. The V and J ends lost 6 bases and 0 bases respectively, with 8 bases between them. Clones were read by immunoSEQ multiplex PCR, and TCRdb kept only the in-frame ones, dropping some. The sample holds a few thousand clones; 85% to 95% are singletons and the top ten take approximately 6.3%. The starting material was PBMCs, obtained 180 days after allogeneic stem cell transplant. This chain joins TRBV29-1 and TRBJ1-1; D call uncertain. The TCR originated in a male patient between 60 and 69 years old who had an allogeneic stem cell transplant from a related donor, so the T cells may come from the graft donor. Some clones in this sample may be carry-over from other donors' samples. CDR3 nucleotide sequence: TGCAGCGTAAGGGAACTGAACACTGAAGCTTTCTTT. Protein sequence: CSVRELNTEAFF.